This T cell receptor (beta chain) was recovered during a study of blood T cell repertoires in COVID-19. Study in general: Collection of acute and convalescent COVID-19 samples took place in the United States, Italy and Spain. The analysed material was cDNA or gDNA that came from T cells, B-cell-depleted T cells, or PBMCs.

In the authors' methods: Reference gene primer amplification yielded estimated nucleated cell counts. Only in-frame clones appear in the TCRdb table, and some are missing; sequencing was by immunoSEQ multiplex PCR. That table furnishes V, J and clone size, whereas the DNA furnished D and trimming. The data hold around 120,000 clones, with 65% to 80% observed a single time. The germline V gene encodes CDR1 MGHDK and CDR2 SYGVNS. There are 16 residues in the CDR3. V lost 4 bases and J lost 6, with 16 bases in between. The gene calls are TRBV25-1 and TRBJ1-6, with D possibly matching TRBD1 (5 bases). The sequencing sample was made of peripheral blood. This TCR was sampled from a man aged 50 or older with acute or convalescent COVID-19. In DNA, the CDR3 is TGTGCCAGCAGTGGCCTCCCCAAAGGGGTTAATTCACCCCTCCACTTT. Its protein product is CASSGLPKGVNSPLHF.